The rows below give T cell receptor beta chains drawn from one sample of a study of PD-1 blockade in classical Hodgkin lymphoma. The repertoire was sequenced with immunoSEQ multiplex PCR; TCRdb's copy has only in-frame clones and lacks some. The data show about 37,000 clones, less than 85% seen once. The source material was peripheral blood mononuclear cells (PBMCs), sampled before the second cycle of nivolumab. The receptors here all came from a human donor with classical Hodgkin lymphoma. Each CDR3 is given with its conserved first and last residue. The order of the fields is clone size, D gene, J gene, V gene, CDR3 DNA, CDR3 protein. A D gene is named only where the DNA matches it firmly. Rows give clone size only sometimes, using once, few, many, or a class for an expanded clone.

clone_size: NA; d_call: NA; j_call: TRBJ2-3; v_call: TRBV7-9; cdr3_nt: TGTGCCAGCAGCTTAAGTGGAGATACGCAGTATTTT; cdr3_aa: CASSLSGDTQYF
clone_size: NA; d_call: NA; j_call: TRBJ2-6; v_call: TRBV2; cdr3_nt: TGTGCCAGCAGTGACCCGTTACTAAGGACGGGACTTCGGGCCAACGTCCTGACTTTC; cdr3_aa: CASSDPLLRTGLRANVLTF
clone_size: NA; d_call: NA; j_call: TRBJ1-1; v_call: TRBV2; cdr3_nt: TGTGCCAGCAGTAGAACTGAAGCTTTCTTT; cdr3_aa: CASSRTEAFF
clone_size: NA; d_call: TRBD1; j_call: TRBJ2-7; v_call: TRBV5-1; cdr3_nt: TGCGCCAGCAGCTTGGACAGGGGCTACGAGCAGTACTTC; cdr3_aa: CASSLDRGYEQYF
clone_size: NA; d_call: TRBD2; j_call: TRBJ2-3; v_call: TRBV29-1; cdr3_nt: TGCAGCGTTGGTCTCTTTCCGACTAGCGGGGGGGTTACTAGCACAGATACGCAGTATTTT; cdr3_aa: CSVGLFPTSGGVTSTDTQYF
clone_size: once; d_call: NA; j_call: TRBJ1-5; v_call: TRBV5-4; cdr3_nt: TGTGCCAGCAGCTTGACCCAGCATTTT; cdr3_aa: CASSLTQHF
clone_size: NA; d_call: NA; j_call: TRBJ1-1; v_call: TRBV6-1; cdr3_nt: TGTGCCAGCAGTGAAGTTCGAGGGGACACTGAAGCTTTCTTT; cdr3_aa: CASSEVRGDTEAFF
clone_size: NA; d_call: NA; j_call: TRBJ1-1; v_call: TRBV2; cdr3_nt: TGTGCCAGCAGTGAAGGAGCATTGAACACTGAAGCTTTCTTT; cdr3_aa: CASSEGALNTEAFF
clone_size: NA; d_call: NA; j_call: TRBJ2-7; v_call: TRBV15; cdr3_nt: TGTGCCACCAGCAGAGAACTGGACAGAGGCTACGAGCAGTACTTC; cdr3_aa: CATSRELDRGYEQYF
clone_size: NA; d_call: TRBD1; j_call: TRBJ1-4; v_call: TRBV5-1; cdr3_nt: TGCGCCAGCAGCTTTACCGGGACAGGGGCTGAAAAACTGTTTTTT; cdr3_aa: CASSFTGTGAEKLFF
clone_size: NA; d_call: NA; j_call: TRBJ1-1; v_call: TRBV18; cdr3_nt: TGTGCCAGCTCTCCGGGGCGGCAGGAAGCTTTCTTT; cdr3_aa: CASSPGRQEAFF
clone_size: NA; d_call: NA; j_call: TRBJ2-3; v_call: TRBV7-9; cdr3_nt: TGTGCCAGCAGCTTAGATGGTATCACAGATACGCAGTATTTT; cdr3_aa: CASSLDGITDTQYF
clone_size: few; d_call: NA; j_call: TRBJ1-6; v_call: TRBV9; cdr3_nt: TGTGCCAGCAGCGCCCAGGACAGCACTTCACCCCTCCACTTT; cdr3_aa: CASSAQDSTSPLHF
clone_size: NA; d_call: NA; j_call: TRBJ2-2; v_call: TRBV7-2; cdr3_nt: TGTGCCAGCAGCTTATTCCGGGGTTACACCGGGGAGCTGTTTTTT; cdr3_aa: CASSLFRGYTGELFF
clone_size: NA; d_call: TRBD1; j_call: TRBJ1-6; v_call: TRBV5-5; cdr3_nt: TGTGCCAGCAGCCTCGGGACAGGGGGTTCACCCCTCCACTTT; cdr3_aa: CASSLGTGGSPLHF
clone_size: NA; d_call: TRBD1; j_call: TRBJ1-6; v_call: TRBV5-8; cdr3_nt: TGTGCCAGCACCTGGGACTCAGGGGGCTATAATTCACCCCTCCACTTT; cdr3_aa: CASTWDSGGYNSPLHF
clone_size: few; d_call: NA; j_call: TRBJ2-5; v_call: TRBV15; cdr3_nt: TGTGCCACCATTAACAGGGGGGGTAAAGAGACCCAGTACTTC; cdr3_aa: CATINRGGKETQYF
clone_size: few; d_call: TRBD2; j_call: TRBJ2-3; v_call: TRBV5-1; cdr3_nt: TGCGCCAGCAGCTCCCTCCAGACTAGCCCCACAGATACGCAGTATTTT; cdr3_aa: CASSSLQTSPTDTQYF
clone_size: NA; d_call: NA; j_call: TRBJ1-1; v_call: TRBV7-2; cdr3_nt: TGTGCCAGCAGCAGCGACCACAGGTCCCGTGAATCTTTCTTT; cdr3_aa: CASSSDHRSRESFF
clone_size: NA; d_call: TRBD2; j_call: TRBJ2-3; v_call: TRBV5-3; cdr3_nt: TGTGCCAGAAGGTTACGGACTAGCGGGGATACGCAGTATTTT; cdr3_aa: CARRLRTSGDTQYF
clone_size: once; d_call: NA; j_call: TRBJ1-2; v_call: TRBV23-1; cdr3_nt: TGCGCCAGCAGTCAATCTGATGGCTACACCTTC; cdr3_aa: CASSQSDGYTF
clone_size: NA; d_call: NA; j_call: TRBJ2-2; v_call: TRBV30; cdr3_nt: TGTGCCTGGAGTGTAGACAGTCCCACCGGGGAGCTGTTTTTT; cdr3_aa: CAWSVDSPTGELFF
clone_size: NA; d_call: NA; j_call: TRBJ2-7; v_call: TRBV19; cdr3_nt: TGTGCCAGTAGCCAAGACAGTACCTACGAGCAGTACTTC; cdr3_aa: CASSQDSTYEQYF
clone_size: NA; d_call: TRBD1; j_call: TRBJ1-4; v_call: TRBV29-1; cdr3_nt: TGCAGCGCCGACAGGGCCGGGGGTAATGAAAAACTGTTTTTT; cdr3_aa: CSADRAGGNEKLFF
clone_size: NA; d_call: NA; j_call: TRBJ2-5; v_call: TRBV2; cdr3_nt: TGTGCCAGCAGTGAATCAAAGGGGGGGACCCAGTACTTC; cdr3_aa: CASSESKGGTQYF
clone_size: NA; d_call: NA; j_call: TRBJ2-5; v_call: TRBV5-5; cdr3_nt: TGTGCCAGCAGCTTGGGACCCGGGGAGACCCAGTACTTC; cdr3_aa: CASSLGPGETQYF
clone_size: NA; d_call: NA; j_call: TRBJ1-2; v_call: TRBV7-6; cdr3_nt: TGTGCCAGCAGCCTTAGGTGGTTTAAAGGCTACACCTTC; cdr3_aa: CASSLRWFKGYTF
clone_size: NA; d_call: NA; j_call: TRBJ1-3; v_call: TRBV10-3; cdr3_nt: TGTGCCATCAGTACCGGGACAAAGGACCCCAGAAACACCATATATTTT; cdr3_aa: CAISTGTKDPRNTIYF
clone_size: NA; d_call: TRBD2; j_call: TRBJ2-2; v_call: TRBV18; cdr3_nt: TGTGCCAGCTCACCAACAGCGGGGGGGCCCCGGACCGGGGAGCTGTTTTTT; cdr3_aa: CASSPTAGGPRTGELFF
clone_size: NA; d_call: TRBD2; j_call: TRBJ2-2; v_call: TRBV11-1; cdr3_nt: TGTGCCAGCCAACCTTCTAGCGGGGTCTTCGGGGAGCTGTTTTTT; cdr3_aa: CASQPSSGVFGELFF
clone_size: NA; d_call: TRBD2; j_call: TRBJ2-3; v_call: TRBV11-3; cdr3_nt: TGTGCCAGCAGCCCGAGCGGGGGGTATTCAGATACGCAGTATTTT; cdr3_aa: CASSPSGGYSDTQYF
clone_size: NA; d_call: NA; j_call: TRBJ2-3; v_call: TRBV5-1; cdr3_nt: TGCGCCAGCAACCTGGTGCTGGGGGCGACAGATACGCAGTATTTT; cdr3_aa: CASNLVLGATDTQYF
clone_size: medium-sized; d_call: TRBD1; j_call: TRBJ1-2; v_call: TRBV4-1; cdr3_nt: TGCGCCAGCAGCCGTGGACAGGGGGAAGGCTATGGCTACACCTTC; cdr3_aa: CASSRGQGEGYGYTF